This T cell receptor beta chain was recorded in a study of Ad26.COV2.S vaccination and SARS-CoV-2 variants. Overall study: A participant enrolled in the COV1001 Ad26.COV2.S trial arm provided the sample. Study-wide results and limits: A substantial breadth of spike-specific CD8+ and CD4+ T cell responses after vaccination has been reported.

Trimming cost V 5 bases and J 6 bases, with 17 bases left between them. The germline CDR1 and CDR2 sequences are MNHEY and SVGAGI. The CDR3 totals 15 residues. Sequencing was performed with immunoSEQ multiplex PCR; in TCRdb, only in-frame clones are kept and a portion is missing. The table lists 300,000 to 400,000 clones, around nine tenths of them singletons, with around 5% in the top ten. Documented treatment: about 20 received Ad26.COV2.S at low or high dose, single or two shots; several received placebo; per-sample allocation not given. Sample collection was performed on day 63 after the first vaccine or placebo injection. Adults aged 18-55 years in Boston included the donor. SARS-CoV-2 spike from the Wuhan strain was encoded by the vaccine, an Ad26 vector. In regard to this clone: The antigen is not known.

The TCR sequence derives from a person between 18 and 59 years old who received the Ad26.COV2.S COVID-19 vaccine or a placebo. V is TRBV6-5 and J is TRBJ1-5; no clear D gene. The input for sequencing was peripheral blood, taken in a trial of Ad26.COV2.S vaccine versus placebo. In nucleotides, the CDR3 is TGTGCCAGCAGTCCGACGACTTTCGGGCTTCAGCCCCAGCATTTT. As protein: CASSPTTFGLQPQHF.